A selection of T cell receptor beta chains follows, all from one sample in a study of blood T cell repertoires in COVID-19. Sequencing was performed with immunoSEQ multiplex PCR; in TCRdb, only in-frame clones are kept and a portion is missing. This sample has some 120,000 clones; approximately 87% occur once, and the top ten carry approximately 2.1%. Source material: peripheral blood. These receptors were collected from a man aged 30 to 45 with acute or convalescent COVID-19. CDR3s include the opening cysteine and the closing phenylalanine or tryptophan. D genes are given only for firm matches. A row's size may be missing; if present it is once, few, many or a size class.

.,TRBV5-5,TRBJ2-1,.,TGTGCCAGCAGCTTGGCCATAACGGGTCCGAAGTCCTACAATGAGCAGTTCTTC,CASSLAITGPKSYNEQFF
.,TRBV7-8,TRBJ1-1,.,TGTGCCAGCAGCTTAGGGGGGACTAAAGCTTTCTTT,CASSLGGTKAFF
TRBD1,TRBV5-4,TRBJ1-3,.,TGTGCCAGCAGCCCAACAGGGGGTACTGGAAACACCATATATTTT,CASSPTGGTGNTIYF
TRBD1,TRBV7-9,TRBJ2-7,few,TGTGCCAGCAGCTCCACCGGGACAGGCCACGAGCAGTACTTC,CASSSTGTGHEQYF
.,TRBV5-1,TRBJ2-7,once,TGCGCCAGCAGCCGACAGGAAAGGGGCGAGCAGTACTTC,CASSRQERGEQYF
.,TRBV6-6,TRBJ1-3,.,TGTGCCAGCAGTCTATTGTGGGGACAAGGGAGCTCTGGAAACACCATATATTTT,CASSLLWGQGSSGNTIYF
.,TRBV30,TRBJ1-3,few,TGTGCCTCAAGCCAGCGGGGCGGAAACACCATATATTTT,CASSQRGGNTIYF
.,TRBV7-3,TRBJ2-2,.,TGTGCCAGCAGCCCGACGGGGGTGAACACCGGGGAGCTGTTTTTT,CASSPTGVNTGELFF
.,TRBV5-1,TRBJ2-1,.,TGCGCCAGCCGAAGAGCGGCGGCCCGGGATGAGCAGTTCTTC,CASRRAAARDEQFF
TRBD1,TRBV6-5,TRBJ2-1,.,TGTGCCAGCAGTACACGGACAGGGGTGGTGAATGAGCAGTTCTTC,CASSTRTGVVNEQFF
.,TRBV2,TRBJ1-2,once,TGTGCCAGCAGTGACCCCGTCTCCGGTCAGGGGCTTGGAGGCTACACCTTC,CASSDPVSGQGLGGYTF
TRBD1,TRBV7-2,TRBJ2-7,once,TGTGCCAGCAGCTTAGTGGGGACAGCTTACGAGCAGTACTTC,CASSLVGTAYEQYF
TRBD2,TRBV5-4,TRBJ2-1,.,TGTGCCAGCGCGACGCCGGGACTACGTACCTTCAATGAGCAGTTCTTC,CASATPGLRTFNEQFF
.,TRBV29-1,TRBJ1-1,.,TGCAGCGTTGAACGACAGCGGGGGGCGGACGAAGCTTTCTTT,CSVERQRGADEAFF
TRBD2,TRBV4-3,TRBJ2-3,.,TGCGCCAGCAGCCCCAACCGGGGGGGGGCAGATACGCAGTATTTT,CASSPNRGGADTQYF
.,TRBV19,TRBJ1-3,once,TGTGCCAGTACCCCATTGGCCGCTGGAAACACCATATATTTT,CASTPLAAGNTIYF
TRBD1,TRBV5-4,TRBJ1-2,.,TGTGCCAGCAGCTCACCGGGACAGGGGTACTATGGCTACACCTTC,CASSSPGQGYYGYTF
TRBD1,TRBV7-9,TRBJ2-3,once,TGTGCCAGCAGCTTTAGCGACAGGGGCGATACGCAGTATTTT,CASSFSDRGDTQYF
.,TRBV5-1,TRBJ1-2,.,TGCGCCAGCAGCTTGGTAGGTCGGGGGATCAACTATGGCTACACCTTC,CASSLVGRGINYGYTF
TRBD1,TRBV30,TRBJ1-1,.,TGTGCCTGGAGTACCGGACAGGGGAACACTGAAGCTTTCTTT,CAWSTGQGNTEAFF
TRBD1,TRBV19,TRBJ1-5,.,TGTGCCAGTACCCCTCGGGACAGGCCCAATCAGCCCCAGCATTTT,CASTPRDRPNQPQHF